A single T cell receptor (beta chain) is shown here with its context. The sample is PBMC spiked with counted cells of clone KT2. The source of the sample is a study of quantifying T cell responses using KT2 cells. Looking at the study overall: Reverse transcription used primers in the TCR alpha and beta constant regions. Under optimum conditions, T4 ligation efficiency was estimated at more than 9.5%.

The cDNA 3' end received a ligated oligonucleotide with a UMI. An equimolar mix of RC1.1 and RC1.2 primed the beta chain across TRBC1 and TRBC2. A single record per CDR3 protein comes from TCRdb applying MiXCR to the UMI-ligation and nested PCR reads. This sample has over 35,000 distinct CDR3 sequences, with 15% to 20% found just once. V lost 1 base and J 4 bases, leaving 13 bases between the germline ends. CDR1 and CDR2 from the germline V gene are MGHDK and SYGVNS. The CDR3 has 15 residues. This chain joins TRBV25-1 and TRBJ2-5, with D maybe TRBD1 (7 bases). The sample comprised PBMCs spiked with cells of the T cell clone KT2. This TCR was recovered from a human donor. Written as DNA, the CDR3 is TGTGCCAGCAGTGAATCAGGGGGGAGTAGAGAGACCCAGTACTTC. It is translated as CASSESGGSRETQYF.